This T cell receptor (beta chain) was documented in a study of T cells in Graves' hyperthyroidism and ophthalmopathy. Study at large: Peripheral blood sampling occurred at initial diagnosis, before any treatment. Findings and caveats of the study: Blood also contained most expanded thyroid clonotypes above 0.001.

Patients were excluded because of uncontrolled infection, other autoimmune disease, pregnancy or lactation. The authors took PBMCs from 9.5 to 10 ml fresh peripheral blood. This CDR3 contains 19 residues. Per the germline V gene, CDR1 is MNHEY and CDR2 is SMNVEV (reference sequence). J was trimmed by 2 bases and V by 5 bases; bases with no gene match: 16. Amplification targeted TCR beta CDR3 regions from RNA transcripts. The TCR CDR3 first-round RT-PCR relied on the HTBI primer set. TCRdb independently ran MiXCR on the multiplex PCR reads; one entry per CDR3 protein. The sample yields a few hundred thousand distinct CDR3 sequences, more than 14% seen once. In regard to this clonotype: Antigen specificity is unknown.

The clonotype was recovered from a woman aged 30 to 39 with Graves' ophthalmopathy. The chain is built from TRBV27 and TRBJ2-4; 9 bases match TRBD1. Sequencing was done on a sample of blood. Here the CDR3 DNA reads TGTGCCAGCAGTACACAACCTCCTTGGGACAGGGTTTCCAAAAACATTCAGTACTTC. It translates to CASSTQPPWDRVSKNIQYF.